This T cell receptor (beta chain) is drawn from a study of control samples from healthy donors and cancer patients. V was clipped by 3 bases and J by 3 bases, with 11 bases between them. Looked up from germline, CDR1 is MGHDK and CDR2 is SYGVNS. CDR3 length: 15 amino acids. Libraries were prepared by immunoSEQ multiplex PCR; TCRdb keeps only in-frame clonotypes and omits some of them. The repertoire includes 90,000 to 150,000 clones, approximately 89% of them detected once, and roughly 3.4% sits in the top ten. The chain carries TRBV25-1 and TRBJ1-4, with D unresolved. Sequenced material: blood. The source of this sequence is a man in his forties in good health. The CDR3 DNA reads TGTGCCAGCAGTGAGGAGAACAATTCTAATGAAAAACTGTTTTTT. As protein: CASSEENNSNEKLFF.